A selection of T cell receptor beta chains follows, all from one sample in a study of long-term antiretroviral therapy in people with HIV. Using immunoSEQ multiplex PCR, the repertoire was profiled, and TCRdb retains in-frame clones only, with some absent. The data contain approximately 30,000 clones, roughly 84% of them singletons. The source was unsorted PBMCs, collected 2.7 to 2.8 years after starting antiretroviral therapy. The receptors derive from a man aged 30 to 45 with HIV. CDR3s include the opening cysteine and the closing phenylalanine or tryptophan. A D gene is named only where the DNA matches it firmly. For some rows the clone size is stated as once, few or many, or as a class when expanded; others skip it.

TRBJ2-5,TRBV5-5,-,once,TGTGCCAGCAGCTTGGAGTTGATTAGCCCCATTCAGACCCAGTACTTC,CASSLELISPIQTQYF
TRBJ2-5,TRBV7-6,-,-,TGTGCCAGCAGCCCTGGGGGAGTGAGCCGGGAGACCCAGTACTTC,CASSPGGVSRETQYF
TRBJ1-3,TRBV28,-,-,TGTGCCAGCAGTTTAGGGCATTTACCGAACACCATATATTTT,CASSLGHLPNTIYF
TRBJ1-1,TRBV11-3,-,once,TGTGCCAGCAGCGACGCGACGCAGGGAAACACTGAAGCTTTCTTT,CASSDATQGNTEAFF
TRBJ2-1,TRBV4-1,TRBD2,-,TGCGCCAGCAGCCAAGATCACCCCTCTAGCGGGAGAACCGTCAATGAGCAGTTCTTC,CASSQDHPSSGRTVNEQFF
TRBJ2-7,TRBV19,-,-,TGTGCCAGTGCCGGGACACCTTACGAGCAGTACTTC,CASAGTPYEQYF
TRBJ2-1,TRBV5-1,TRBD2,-,TGCGCCAGCAGCCCTACGCGGCGGGGGAGCTCCTACAATGAGCAGTTCTTC,CASSPTRRGSSYNEQFF
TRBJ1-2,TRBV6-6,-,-,TGTGCCACCCGATCCCCCGGGACACACTTATATGGCTACACCTTC,CATRSPGTHLYGYTF
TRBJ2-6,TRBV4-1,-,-,TGCGCCAGCAGCCAAGAAGCGCCGGTGGCTGGGGCCAACGTCCTGACTTTC,CASSQEAPVAGANVLTF
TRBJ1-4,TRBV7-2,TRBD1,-,TGTGCCAGCAGCTTCGACAGGGGGGGTAATGAAAAACTGTTTTTT,CASSFDRGGNEKLFF
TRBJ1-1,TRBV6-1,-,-,TGTGCCAGCAGCGACCGGTACACTGAAGCTTTCTTT,CASSDRYTEAFF
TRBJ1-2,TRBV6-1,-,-,TGTGCCAGCAGTCTTCGGACATCAGCTAACTATGGCTACACCTTC,CASSLRTSANYGYTF
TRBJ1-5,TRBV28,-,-,TGTGCCAGCAGTTTTCCAGGGAATCAGCCCCAGCATTTT,CASSFPGNQPQHF
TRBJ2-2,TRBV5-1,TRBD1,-,TGCGCCAGCAAAGCCGGGACAGGGGATGGCGGGGAGCTGTTTTTT,CASKAGTGDGGELFF
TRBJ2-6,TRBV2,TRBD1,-,TGTGCCAGCAGTGCCAGGGGGCCCGGGGCCAACGTCCTGACTTTC,CASSARGPGANVLTF
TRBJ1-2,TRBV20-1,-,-,TGCAGTGCTAGGGGTAGTGGTGGCTACACCTTC,CSARGSGGYTF
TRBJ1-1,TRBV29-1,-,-,TGCAGCCCACGGGTTGGGAAAAAAGCTTTCTTT,CSPRVGKKAFF
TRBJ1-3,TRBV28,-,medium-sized,TGTGCCAGCAGTTTCTTGGGACACCGTTACTCTGGAAACACCATATATTTT,CASSFLGHRYSGNTIYF
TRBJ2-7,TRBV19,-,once,TGTGCCAGTAGTTTGACCCCAGAGTGGGAGCAGTACTTC,CASSLTPEWEQYF
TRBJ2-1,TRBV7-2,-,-,TGTGCCAGCAGCTTGGAGGGGGTCGGGCAGTTCTTC,CASSLEGVGQFF
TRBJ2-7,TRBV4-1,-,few,TGCGCCAGCAGCCAAGGACCTAGCTGGGCCTACGAGCAGTACTTC,CASSQGPSWAYEQYF
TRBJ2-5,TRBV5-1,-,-,TGCGCCAGCAGCCAGGGACTTCAGTACCAAGAGACCCAGTACTTC,CASSQGLQYQETQYF
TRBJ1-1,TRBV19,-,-,TGTGCCAGTAGTATAAGGGCGATGAACACTGAAGCTTTCTTT,CASSIRAMNTEAFF
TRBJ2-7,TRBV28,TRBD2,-,TGTGCCAGCAGTTTATGGAGCGGGAGAAGGTACGAGCAGTACTTC,CASSLWSGRRYEQYF
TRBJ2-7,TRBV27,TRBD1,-,TGTGCCAGCAGTTACCTTGGACAGGGGGGAGCCTACGAGCAGTACTTC,CASSYLGQGGAYEQYF
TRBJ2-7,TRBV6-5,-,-,TGTGCCAGCAGTTACTCGAAGGGCCTCTCCTACGAGCAGTACTTC,CASSYSKGLSYEQYF
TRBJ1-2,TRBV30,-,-,TGTGCCTGGAGGCGATGGGCAGCCGTAACCCCTAACTATGGCTACACCTTC,CAWRRWAAVTPNYGYTF
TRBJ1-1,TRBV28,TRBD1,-,TGTGCCAGCAGTTTTTTTGGGACAGGGGCCTTGAACACTGAAGCTTTCTTT,CASSFFGTGALNTEAFF
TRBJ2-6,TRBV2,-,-,TGTGCCAGCAGTGAAACAGGCTCTGGGGCCAACGTCCTGACTTTC,CASSETGSGANVLTF
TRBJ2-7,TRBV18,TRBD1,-,TGTGCCAGCTCACCCAACAGGGGATTAAACTACGAGCAGTACTTC,CASSPNRGLNYEQYF
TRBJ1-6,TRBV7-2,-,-,TGTGCCAGCAGCCCGACCCCCAATTCACCCCTCCACTTT,CASSPTPNSPLHF
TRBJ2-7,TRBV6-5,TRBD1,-,TGTGCCAGCAGTTACTTCGGACAGGGGATGTACGAGCAGTACTTC,CASSYFGQGMYEQYF
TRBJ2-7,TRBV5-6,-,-,TGTGCCAGCAGCTTGAGGGGGTCCTACGAGCAGTACTTC,CASSLRGSYEQYF
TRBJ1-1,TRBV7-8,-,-,TGTGCCAGCAGCCCAGACAGTTACACTGAAGCTTTCTTT,CASSPDSYTEAFF
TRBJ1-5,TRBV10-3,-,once,TGTGCCATCAGTTCAAAGGGGGGAAGCAATCAGCCCCAGCATTTT,CAISSKGGSNQPQHF
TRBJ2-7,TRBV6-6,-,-,TGTGCCAGCAGTTACCCGTCCAACCCCTACGAGCAGTACTTC,CASSYPSNPYEQYF
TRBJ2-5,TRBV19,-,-,TGTGCCAGTAGCAACATCCGAGAGACCCAGTACTTC,CASSNIRETQYF
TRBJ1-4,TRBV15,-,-,TGTGCCACCAGCAGAGGGTCTAATGAAAAACTGTTTTTT,CATSRGSNEKLFF
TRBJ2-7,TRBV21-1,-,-,TGTGCCAGCAGCAATCGGGGAGACAGGGCACTCCTCTACGAGCAGTACTTC,CASSNRGDRALLYEQYF
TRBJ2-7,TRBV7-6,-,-,TGTGCCAGCAGCTTAGGGCTGTCCTACGAGCAGTACTTC,CASSLGLSYEQYF
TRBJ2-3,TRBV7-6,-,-,TGTGCCAGCAGCCGGGGGGCCACAGATACGCAGTATTTT,CASSRGATDTQYF
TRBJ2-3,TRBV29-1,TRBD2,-,TGCAGCGTTGGGGAGGCTAGCGGGCTCACAGATACGCAGTATTTT,CSVGEASGLTDTQYF